A single sample is the source of the 21 T cell receptor beta chains below, sequenced in a study of Ad26.COV2.S vaccination and SARS-CoV-2 variants. Sequencing used immunoSEQ multiplex PCR; TCRdb keeps in-frame clones, though not all of them. This table has some 190,000 clones, approximately 90% appearing once. Sequencing was performed on peripheral blood, taken after recovery from COVID-19. The receptors were sampled from a human donor who had recovered from COVID-19.

The CDR3 protein is CASSSFGGDTQYF. DNA for the CDR3: TGTGCCAGCAGCTCATTTGGGGGAGATACGCAGTATTTT. V gene TRBV7-9 combines with J gene TRBJ2-3; D is tentatively TRBD1 or TRBD2 (5 bases each). The CDR3 has 13 amino acids. V lost 4 bases to trimming and J lost 5 bases, with 10 bases between them. Per the germline V gene, CDR1 is SEHNR and CDR2 is FQNEAQ (reference sequence).

The CDR3 nucleotides are TGTGCCAGCAGTTTATCCGGGACGGCCTCCTACGAGCAGTACTTC. It codes for CASSLSGTASYEQYF. V and J are TRBV25-1 and TRBJ2-7; D possibly matches TRBD1 or TRBD2 (5 bases each). Trimming shortened V by 5 bases and J by 0 bases, and 14 bases separated the two germline ends. The CDR3 has 15 amino acids. The germline V gene has CDR1 MGHDK and CDR2 SYGVNS.

This chain links TRBV7-9 with TRBJ1-3, with TRBD1 identical over 7 bases. This CDR3 region has 16 residues. Germline V gene lookup returns CDR1 SEHNR and CDR2 FQNEAQ (reference sequence). Unmatched junction bases numbered 7, after V lost 5 bases and J lost 0 bases. This CDR3 reads CASSGTETLSGNTIYF. CDR3 in DNA: TGTGCCAGCAGCGGGACAGAAACACTCTCTGGAAACACCATATATTTT.

This clone was detected once. The chain combines TRBV9 with TRBJ2-7; 10 positions match TRBD1. After removal of 3 bases from V and 5 bases from J, the junction contained 11 bases not matched to a gene. CDR3 size: 16 residues. Germline V gene sequence: CDR1 SGDLS, CDR2 YYNGEE. The CDR3 reads CASSAPTGQGVDEQYF. DNA for the CDR3: TGTGCCAGCAGCGCACCAACCGGACAGGGGGTAGACGAGCAGTACTTC.

The chain uses TRBV5-1 and TRBJ2-7; D uncertain. The CDR3 runs 14 residues. Deletions cut 0 bases from V and 3 bases from J, with 10 bases between. Germline CDR1 and CDR2: SGHRS and YFSETQ. As DNA, the CDR3 is TGCGCCAGCAGCTTGGTCTCAAACAACTACGAGCAGTACTTC. Its translation: CASSLVSNNYEQYF.

The chain is built from TRBV4-2 and TRBJ2-7; tentatively, D is TRBD2 (5 bases). The CDR3 runs 16 residues. Germline V gene sequence: CDR1 LGHNA, CDR2 YNFKEQ. Trimming stripped 0 bases from V and 2 bases from J, with 14 bases between. CDR3 residues: CASSQEGLSFPYEQYF. The CDR3 nucleotides read TGTGCCAGCAGCCAAGAAGGACTTTCATTCCCCTACGAGCAGTACTTC.

This chain joins TRBV3-1 (or the pseudogene TRBV3-2) and TRBJ2-5; 11 positions agree with TRBD2. The CDR3 runs 19 residues. Germline CDR1 reads LGHDT; CDR2 reads YNNKEL (reference sequence). V was clipped by 5 bases and J by 2 bases; unmatched bases: 16. The CDR3 loop is CASSTLLAGGHTLQETQYF. The CDR3 DNA is TGTGCCAGCAGCACTCTCCTAGCGGGGGGCCACACCCTGCAAGAGACCCAGTACTTC.

The chain recombines TRBV2 with TRBJ1-2, with 7 bases that match TRBD1. The CDR3 contains 14 residues. After removal of 5 bases from V and 3 bases from J, the junction contained 6 bases not matched to a gene. Germline values: CDR1 SNHLY, CDR2 FYNNEI. The CDR3 spells CASSRDSADYGYTF. The CDR3 nucleotides read TGTGCCAGCAGTAGGGACAGTGCCGACTATGGCTACACCTTC.

This chain links TRBV20-1 with TRBJ1-1, with a possible D match to TRBD1 (5 bases). Germline V gene data show CDR1 as DFQATT and CDR2 as SNEGSKA (reference sequence). V dropped 7 bases and J dropped 3 bases, with 9 bases sitting between them. The length of the CDR3 is 11 residues. The CDR3 is CSDSRDTEAFF. The CDR3 DNA reads TGCAGTGATTCCAGGGACACTGAAGCTTTCTTT.

The chain recombines TRBV12-3 or TRBV12-4 with TRBJ2-7, with TRBD1 matching over 8 bases. The CDR3 length is 13 residues. V shed 3 bases and J 5 bases; nucleotides not matched to a gene: 3. CDR3 bases: TGTGCCAGCAGTTTTGGACAGGGCAACGAGCAGTACTTC. Its translation: CASSFGQGNEQYF.

The genes are TRBV5-4 and TRBJ2-1; maybe TRBD1 (5 bases). The CDR3 covers 15 residues. Germline loops: CDR1 SGHNT, CDR2 YYREEE (reference sequence). The germline V and J ends were trimmed by 4 bases and 1 base, with 12 bases remaining between them. DNA for the CDR3: TGTGCCAGCAGCGACAGAGGCGTTTCCTACAATGAGCAGTTCTTC. Translation gives CASSDRGVSYNEQFF.

The CDR3 reads CASSSTQSNYGYTF. In DNA form, the CDR3 reads TGTGCCAGCAGTTCTACCCAATCTAACTATGGCTACACCTTC. The genes are TRBV6-5 and TRBJ1-2, with unresolved D. The V end lost 4 bases, the J end lost 0 bases, and 9 bases lay between the germline ends. The length of the CDR3 is 14 residues. Germline V CDR1 and CDR2: MNHEY, SVGAGI.

The chain uses TRBV18 and TRBJ1-1; D is uncertain. Germline CDR1 KGHSH, CDR2 LQKENI. The V gene lost 7 bases and the J gene lost 9 bases, with 15 bases spanning the gap. CDR3 length: 12 amino acids. The CDR3 DNA sequence: TGTGCCAGCTTGCAGCCCGGCGGTAAAGCTTTCTTT. It is translated as CASLQPGGKAFF.

The CDR3 loop is CASSLVAGGLSGANVLTF. The CDR3 region has the DNA TGTGCCAGCAGTTTAGTAGCGGGGGGGCTCTCTGGGGCCAACGTCCTGACTTTC. The chain joins TRBV28 to TRBJ2-6; 11 bases agree with TRBD2. The CDR3 contains 18 residues. Trimming removed 2 bases from V and 0 bases from J; junction bases left unmatched: 3. Germline CDR1 reads MDHEN; CDR2 reads SYDVKM. Combining the CDR3 with reference TRBV28 and TRBJ2-6 gives the whole variable domain DVKVTQSSRYLVKRTGEKVFLECVQDMDHENMFWYRQDPGLGLRLIYFSYDVKMKEKGDIPEGYSVSREKKERFSLILESASTNQTSMYLCASSLVAGGLSGANVLTFGAGSRLTVL.

V and J are TRBV3-1 (or the pseudogene TRBV3-2) and TRBJ1-1; 8 nucleotides line up with TRBD1. This CDR3 has 14 residues. Germline CDR1 and CDR2: LGHDT and YNNKEL (reference sequence). Unmatched junction bases numbered 5, after V lost 1 base and J lost 7 bases. The CDR3 protein is CASSQGRTGNEAFF. The CDR3 nucleotides are TGTGCCAGCAGCCAAGGGAGGACAGGGAATGAAGCTTTCTTT.

The chain couples TRBV6-2 or TRBV6-3 to TRBJ1-2; unclear D gene. The CDR3 length is 14 residues. Germline V gene lookup returns CDR1 MNHEY and CDR2 SVGEGT. Deletions cut 0 bases from V and 4 bases from J, with 9 bases between. The CDR3: CASSYSNQVYGYTF. The CDR3 bases are TGTGCCAGCAGTTACTCGAATCAGGTCTATGGCTACACCTTC.

This clone has a single count. The rearrangement joins TRBV5-1 to TRBJ2-7, with 9 bases identical to TRBD1. This CDR3 spans 14 amino acids. After removal of 0 bases from V and 2 bases from J, the junction contained 0 bases not matched to a gene. Per germline, CDR1 SGHRS and CDR2 YFSETQ. This CDR3 is CASSLGQGAYEQYF. DNA of the CDR3: TGCGCCAGCAGCTTGGGACAGGGGGCCTACGAGCAGTACTTC.

The chain recombines TRBV27 with TRBJ2-1; no definite D call. CDR1 MNHEY and CDR2 SMNVEV come from the germline V gene (reference sequence). This CDR3 contains 20 residues. Trimming took 5 bases from V and 0 from J, leaving 26 bases between them. The CDR3: CASSPHKPPFGEASYNEQFF. Here the CDR3 DNA reads TGTGCCAGCAGTCCACATAAACCCCCATTCGGCGAGGCCTCCTACAATGAGCAGTTCTTC.

The J gene is TRBJ2-2, the V gene TRBV5-1, with 7 bases matching TRBD1. There are 18 residues in the CDR3. Germline V gene sequence: CDR1 SGHRS, CDR2 YFSETQ. The V segment lost 0 bases and the J segment 7 bases; nucleotides outside the gene matches: 15. The CDR3 is CASSLATRAGGRNGELFF. In DNA, the CDR3 is TGCGCCAGCAGCTTGGCCACACGGGCAGGGGGAAGAAACGGGGAGCTGTTTTTT.

This chain joins TRBV5-4 and TRBJ1-6; D may be TRBD1 (6 bases). Germline assignment: CDR1 SGHNT and CDR2 YYREEE (reference sequence). Trimming left V 4 bases short and J 7 bases short, with 15 bases between. The CDR3 covers 15 residues. The CDR3 region has the DNA TGTGCCAGCAGCCCCGGAGGGGGGGGGAATTCACCCCTCCACTTT. This translates into CASSPGGGGNSPLHF. Full variable domain (rest looked up from reference TRBV5-4 and TRBJ1-6): ETGVTQSPTHLIKTRGQQVTLRCSSQSGHNTVSWYQQALGQGPQFIFQYYREEENGRGNFPPRFSGLQFPNYSSELNVNALELDDSALYLCASSPGGGGNSPLHFGNGTRLTVT.

V is TRBV11-3 and J is TRBJ1-1; D is perhaps TRBD1 (5 bases). This CDR3 contains 14 residues. V lost 5 bases to trimming and J lost 5 bases, with 15 bases between them. Looked up from germline, CDR1 is SGHNT and CDR2 is YENEEA. DNA of the CDR3: TGTGCCAGCAGCCCCCACCCCGGGGGTACTGAAGCTTTCTTT. Translated, it gives CASSPHPGGTEAFF.